Presented here are 21 T cell receptor beta chains from one specimen sequenced in a study of blood T cell repertoires in COVID-19 (dated by TCRdb to 2019 to 2021). The library was obtained by the immunoSEQ multiplex PCR assay. TCRdb limited this immuneACCESS table to in-frame rearrangements with V and J called. A share of clones is missing; checked studies link under half to unresolved V genes, and the rest is unexplained. Counted in this sample were under 400,000 clones; roughly 90% of them appeared once. 3.5% to 4% of the sample comes from the top ten. Sequencing used peripheral blood. The source of these receptors is a woman in her sixties with COVID-19, enrolled during active disease.

This sequence joins TRBV18 and TRBJ2-7; the D gene is possibly TRBD1 (6 bases). V was trimmed by 2 bases and J by 7 bases, leaving 15 bases between them. The CDR3 loop spans 14 amino acids. Germline V gives CDR1 KGHSH, CDR2 LQKENI. This chain's CDR3 is CASSPTGISEEQYF. As DNA, the CDR3 is TGTGCCAGCTCACCAACAGGGATAAGTGAAGAGCAGTACTTC.

The chain employs TRBV20-1 and TRBJ1-2; tentatively, D is TRBD1 (5 bases). CDR1 and CDR2 (germline): DFQATT, SNEGSKA (reference sequence). Trimming left V 6 bases short and J 4 bases short, with 9 bases between. The CDR3 sequence is 11 residues long. The CDR3 spells CSAAGGYGYTF. CDR3 coding DNA: TGCAGTGCCGCCGGGGGCTATGGCTACACCTTC.

J is TRBJ1-3 and V is TRBV4-2; D gene ambiguous. With 1 base removed from V and 0 bases from J, the gap between germline ends came to 10 bases. Germline values: CDR1 LGHNA, CDR2 YNFKEQ. This CDR3 is built from 16 residues. The CDR3 nucleotides are TGTGCCAGCAGCCAAGCGGTCTCGTACTCTGGAAACACCATATATTTT. Translation gives CASSQAVSYSGNTIYF.

The table lists this clone with a few counts. The rearrangement links TRBV28 to TRBJ1-6; no definite D call. This CDR3 region has 12 residues. Germline CDR1 reads MDHEN; CDR2 reads SYDVKM. Trimming stripped 5 bases from V and 7 bases from J, with 6 bases between. CDR3 in DNA: TGTGCCAGCAGTATCAGGAATTCACCCCTCCACTTT. Amino acids: CASSIRNSPLHF.

This chain links TRBV5-1 with TRBJ2-3, with 8 bases lining up with TRBD1. This CDR3 has 16 residues. V trimming: 4 bases; J trimming: 2 bases; junction bases outside the gene matches: 9. Germline V CDR1 and CDR2: SGHRS, YFSETQ. CDR3 amino acids: CASSNQGASFTDTQYF. The CDR3 region has the DNA TGCGCCAGCAGCAACCAGGGGGCTTCTTTCACAGATACGCAGTATTTT.

The V and J genes are TRBV9 and TRBJ1-5; D gene uncertain. Deletions cut 5 bases from V and 4 bases from J, with 10 bases between. Germline V lookup: CDR1 SGDLS, CDR2 YYNGEE. This CDR3 is built from 13 residues. CDR3 amino acids: CASSGRINQPQHF. The CDR3 DNA reads as TGTGCCAGCAGTGGGAGAATAAATCAGCCCCAGCATTTT.

The V and J genes are TRBV24-1 and TRBJ2-7; 7 nucleotides match TRBD1. Trimming cost V 3 bases and J 3 bases; bases outside gene matches: 7. Germline V gene data show CDR1 as KGHDR and CDR2 as SFDVKD. The CDR3 sequence is 15 residues long. CDR3 amino acids: CATSDPRTGGYEQYF. The CDR3 DNA sequence: TGTGCCACCAGTGATCCTAGGACAGGCGGCTACGAGCAGTACTTC.

V usage is TRBV6-4 and J usage is TRBJ1-2, with 11 bases fitting TRBD1. J gave up 4 bases and V 4 bases, and 2 bases lay outside the gene matches. The length of the CDR3 is 14 residues. Germline V gene lookup returns CDR1 MRHNA and CDR2 SNTAGT. This CDR3 reads CASSAGQGAYGYTF. The DNA of the CDR3 is TGTGCCAGCAGTGCTGGACAGGGGGCCTATGGCTACACCTTC.

The chain links TRBV15 to TRBJ1-2, with D possibly being TRBD1 (6 bases). The CDR3 has 17 amino acids. The germline V gene encodes CDR1 LNHNV and CDR2 YYDKDF (reference sequence). Trimming took off 6 bases at V and 0 bases at J, with 20 bases between the two ends. The CDR3, as DNA: TGTGCCACCAGAATTGAGGCGGTGGCAGGGGCTAACTATGGCTACACCTTC. This codes for CATRIEAVAGANYGYTF.

This clone was picked up one time. This chain uses TRBV6-5 with TRBJ2-3; 7 nucleotides match TRBD2. CDR1 MNHEY and CDR2 SVGAGI come from the germline V gene. The CDR3 length is 13 residues. V lost 8 bases to trimming and J lost 2 bases; unmatched junction nucleotides: 4. For the CDR3, the DNA is TGTGCCAGCGGCGGGGGACCCACAGATACGCAGTATTTT. This encodes CASGGGPTDTQYF.

The rearrangement links TRBV7-2 to TRBJ1-3, with 8 positions matching TRBD1. The CDR3 extends over 19 amino acids. Looked up from germline, CDR1 is SGHTA and CDR2 is FQGNSA. V lost 3 bases, J lost 4 bases, and 17 bases stayed unmatched. CDR3 DNA sequence: TGTGCCAGCAGCTTTCGTTTCTCGGGAAGGACAGGGCTAGGAAACACCATATATTTT. Protein product: CASSFRFSGRTGLGNTIYF.

This clone was detected a few times. The J gene is TRBJ2-3, the V gene TRBV6-6; D is perhaps TRBD2 (5 bases). Germline CDR1 reads MNHNY; CDR2 reads SVGAGI (reference sequence). V was clipped by 8 bases and J by 4 bases, with 13 bases between them. CDR3 length: 13 amino acids. CDR3 nucleotide sequence: TGTGCCAGCGCGGCCGTGGACTCAGATACGCAGTATTTT. Its translation is CASAAVDSDTQYF.

In its sample, this clone was seen once. The chain is built from TRBV20-1 and TRBJ2-7, with D uncertain. Germline assignment: CDR1 DFQATT and CDR2 SNEGSKA (reference sequence). V gave up 5 bases and J gave up 4 bases, with 9 bases separating them. The CDR3 is made up of 11 amino acids. This chain's CDR3 is CSAWRQYEQYF. CDR3 in DNA: TGCAGTGCTTGGCGGCAATACGAGCAGTACTTC.

The chain carries TRBV18 and TRBJ2-3, with TRBD2 matching 9 bases. This CDR3 region has 15 residues. Germline V gives CDR1 KGHSH, CDR2 LQKENI. After removal of 6 bases from V and 6 bases from J, the junction contained 10 bases not matched to a gene. The CDR3 region has the DNA TGTGCCAGCTCCCCCGTCGGCGGGGGGGCGGATACGCAGTATTTT. Translated, it gives CASSPVGGGADTQYF. Full variable domain (rest looked up from reference TRBV18 and TRBJ2-3): NAGVMQNPRHLVRRRGQEARLRCSPMKGHSHVYWYRQLPEEGLKFMVYLQKENIIDESGMPKERFSAEFPKEGPSILRIQQVVRGDSAAYFCASSPVGGGADTQYFGPGTRLTVL.

This clone was seen a single time. The gene calls are TRBV7-9 and TRBJ1-1; perhaps TRBD1 as D (6 bases). The ends were cut back, 0 bases at V and 2 bases at J, with 10 bases in the middle. This CDR3 spans 15 amino acids. Germline CDR1 is SEHNR and CDR2 is FQNEAQ (reference sequence). CDR3 loop: CASSLALGANTEAFF. CDR3 nucleotides: TGTGCCAGCAGCTTAGCTCTGGGGGCAAACACTGAAGCTTTCTTT.

The rearrangement uses TRBV6-5 and TRBJ2-3, with 9 bases fitting TRBD2. V gave up 4 bases and J gave up 2 bases; unmatched junction bases: 1. Per germline, CDR1 MNHEY and CDR2 SVGAGI. The CDR3 spans 14 residues. The CDR3 coding sequence is TGTGCCAGCAGTTTAGCGGGGGTCACAGATACGCAGTATTTT. Translation gives CASSLAGVTDTQYF.

The CDR3 spells CASNTVGAHSPLHF. CDR3 bases: TGTGCCAGCAACACCGTTGGGGCCCATTCACCCCTCCACTTT. The chain has TRBV27 and TRBJ1-6; maybe TRBD1 (5 bases). The CDR3 has 14 amino acids. Germline V gene lookup returns CDR1 MNHEY and CDR2 SMNVEV (reference sequence). V dropped 7 bases and J dropped 8 bases, with 15 bases sitting between them.

In DNA form, the CDR3 reads TGTGCCAGCAGCTTAGGGCAGGGGACTAATTCACCCCTCCACTTT. It translates to CASSLGQGTNSPLHF. The chain couples TRBV7-2 to TRBJ1-6, with TRBD1 as a possible D gene (6 bases). The CDR3 extends over 15 amino acids. CDR1 is SGHTA and CDR2 is FQGNSA in the germline V gene. V shed 1 base and J shed 6 bases, with 10 bases lying between them. The full variable domain, rest sourced from reference TRBV7-2 and TRBJ1-6, is GAGVSQSPSNKVTEKGKDVELRCDPISGHTALYWYRQSLGQGLEFLIYFQGNSAPDKSGLPSDRFSAERTGGSVSTLTIQRTQQEDSAVYLCASSLGQGTNSPLHFGNGTRLTVT.

This clone was detected once. The V and J genes are TRBV24-1 and TRBJ1-2; 7 bases are shared with TRBD1. Germline V gene sequence: CDR1 KGHDR, CDR2 SFDVKD. Trimming cost V 4 bases and J 4 bases; bases outside gene matches: 11. CDR3 length equals 16 residues. The CDR3: CATSDVGQAAPYGYTF. The CDR3 DNA reads TGTGCCACCAGTGACGTAGGACAGGCCGCACCCTATGGCTACACCTTC.

This chain connects TRBV27 to TRBJ1-6; D unresolved. This CDR3 spans 12 amino acids. Trimming removed 4 bases at V and 8 bases at J, with 6 bases between. Germline values: CDR1 MNHEY, CDR2 SMNVEV (reference sequence). The CDR3 is CASSYRDSPLHF. CDR3 sequence (DNA): TGTGCCAGCAGTTACCGCGATTCACCCCTCCACTTT.

The chain couples TRBV7-9 to TRBJ1-6; unclear D gene. This CDR3 region has 14 residues. Germline V gene lookup returns CDR1 SEHNR and CDR2 FQNEAQ (reference sequence). V was shortened by 1 base and J by 6 bases, with 7 bases between the two germline ends. The CDR3 is CASSLGGVNSPLHF. The CDR3 DNA reads TGTGCCAGCAGCTTAGGGGGAGTTAATTCACCCCTCCACTTT.